One sample yielded the 21 T cell receptor beta chains listed below, sequenced in a study of T cell repertoires in cytomegalovirus infection. TCRdb used MiXCR to reprocess the reads, holding one entry per CDR3 protein. The table shows nearly 700,000 distinct CDR3 sequences, with around 31% occurring only once. The antigens of these receptors remain unknown. The sample in question was cultured PBMCs, obtained from culture after CMV antigen stimulation. These receptors were collected from a human donor in good health (CMV status not recorded). Some clones in this sample may be carry-over from other donors' samples.

There are many counts of this clonotype. This sequence joins TRBV7-2 and TRBJ2-5; D possibly corresponds to TRBD1 (6 bases). The germline V gene has CDR1 SGHTA and CDR2 FQGNSA. The CDR3 contains 14 residues. V was cut by 0 bases and J by 5 bases, with 10 bases left in between. Written as DNA, the CDR3 is TGTGCCAGCAGCTTAGCCCGGACAGCCGAGACCCAGTACTTC. Translation gives CASSLARTAETQYF.

In this sample, this clonotype turned up many times. This chain joins TRBV7-2 and TRBJ2-3; weak D call: TRBD2 (7 bases). Per germline, CDR1 SGHTA and CDR2 FQGNSA. V was trimmed by 1 base and J by 4 bases, leaving 12 bases between them. The CDR3 totals 15 residues. This CDR3 reads CASSLGGGAPDTQYF. The CDR3 nucleotides are TGTGCCAGCAGCTTAGGGGGGGGGGCCCCAGATACGCAGTATTTT.

There are many counts of this clonotype. V usage is TRBV7-2 and J usage is TRBJ2-7, with no clear D. Germline CDR1 SGHTA, CDR2 FQGNSA. CDR3 length: 13 residues. Trimming left V 2 bases short and J 6 bases short, with 11 bases between. CDR3 DNA sequence: TGTGCCAGCAGCTTAAACGCGGCCTCCGAGCAGTACTTC. This sequence encodes CASSLNAASEQYF.

The chain joins TRBV7-2 to TRBJ2-1; D might be TRBD2 (6 bases). V lost 5 bases, J lost 4 bases, and 18 bases lay in between. This CDR3 comprises 16 residues. Germline-derived CDR1 and CDR2 are SGHTA and FQGNSA. The DNA of the CDR3 is TGTGCCAGCAGCCCCCTTTTTGGGGGGAAGTACAATGAGCAGTTCTTC. It specifies CASSPLFGGKYNEQFF.

The chain recombines TRBV7-2 with TRBJ2-7; 10 nucleotides line up with TRBD2. In germline, CDR1 is SGHTA, CDR2 FQGNSA. The ends lost 5 bases at V and 3 bases at J; junction bases unmatched: 4. The CDR3 totals 14 residues. CDR3 sequence reads: CASSASSGGYEQYF. CDR3 sequence (DNA): TGTGCCAGCAGCGCTTCTAGCGGGGGCTACGAGCAGTACTTC. The full variable domain, in which reference TRBV7-2 and TRBJ2-7 provide the parts outside the CDR3, is GAGVSQSPSNKVTEKGKDVELRCDPISGHTALYWYRQSLGQGLEFLIYFQGNSAPDKSGLPSDRFSAERTGGSVSTLTIQRTQQEDSAVYLCASSASSGGYEQYFGPGTRLTVT.

This chain uses TRBV20-1 with TRBJ2-7; TRBD2 aligns across 9 bases. V lost 6 bases and J lost 4; bases outside the gene matches: 10. The CDR3 spans 14 residues. The germline V gene encodes CDR1 DFQATT and CDR2 SNEGSKA (reference sequence). The CDR3 bases are TGCAGTGCCCTTGGGCGGGGGGGGTGGTACGAGCAGTACTTC. It translates to CSALGRGGWYEQYF.

A note on this clonotype: With a much larger clone just one base away, this may be a read error. The J gene is TRBJ2-1, the V gene TRBV7-6; no clear D gene. CDR1 is SGHVS and CDR2 is FNYEAQ in the germline V gene. This CDR3 region has 13 residues. The CDR3 loop reads CASSSRTYSEQFF. The DNA for the CDR3 is TGTGCCAGCAGCTCAAGAACCTACAGTGAGCAGTTCTTC.

The chain has TRBV7-9 and TRBJ2-3, with D tentatively TRBD2 (6 bases). Germline V gene lookup returns CDR1 SEHNR and CDR2 FQNEAQ (reference sequence). V gave up 5 bases and J gave up 4 bases, with 13 bases separating them. The CDR3 extends over 14 amino acids. The CDR3: CASSPRLVADTQYF. The CDR3 DNA reads as TGTGCCAGCAGCCCCCGACTAGTTGCAGATACGCAGTATTTT.

This rearrangement joins TRBV2 to TRBJ2-5, with no clear D. V was trimmed by 7 bases and J by 5 bases, leaving 8 bases between them. The germline gives CDR1 SNHLY, CDR2 FYNNEI. There are 11 residues in the CDR3. The CDR3: CASKSEETQYF. CDR3 sequence (DNA): TGTGCCAGCAAGAGCGAGGAGACCCAGTACTTC.

The chain recombines TRBV5-4 with TRBJ2-5; 7 bases are shared with TRBD1. The germline gives CDR1 SGHNT, CDR2 YYREEE (reference sequence). The CDR3 loop spans 17 amino acids. V was clipped by 0 bases and J by 4 bases; unmatched bases: 12. The CDR3 sequence is CASSLGMRTGGSETQYF. In DNA form, the CDR3 reads TGTGCCAGCAGCTTGGGGATGAGGACAGGCGGGTCAGAGACCCAGTACTTC.

This clonotype was found many times. The CDR3, as DNA: TGTGCCAGCAGCTGGATAGCGGGAGATTCCTACAATGAGCAGTTCTTC. As protein: CASSWIAGDSYNEQFF. The chain is built from TRBV7-2 and TRBJ2-1; 9 bases align to TRBD2. V lost 4 bases, J lost 1 base, and 5 bases stayed unmatched. The CDR3 runs to 16 residues. The germline CDR1 and CDR2 sequences are SGHTA and FQGNSA.

This clonotype was observed at least ten times. The rearrangement joins TRBV7-6 to TRBJ2-7, with unresolved D. Per germline, CDR1 SGHVS and CDR2 FNYEAQ. The CDR3 runs to 14 residues. V was clipped by 5 bases and J by 2 bases, with 13 bases between them. The CDR3 DNA reads TGTGCCAGCAGCCCCACAAGGAATACCTACGAGCAGTACTTC. Protein product: CASSPTRNTYEQYF. Full variable domain (remainder filled in from reference TRBV7-6 and TRBJ2-7): GAGVSQSPRYKVTKRGQDVALRCDPISGHVSLYWYRQALGQGPEFLTYFNYEAQQDKSGLPNDRFSAERPEGSISTLTIQRTEQRDSAMYRCASSPTRNTYEQYFGPGTRLTVT.

The chain links TRBV20-1 to TRBJ1-2; D may be TRBD1 (5 bases). Trimming took 4 bases from V and 6 from J, leaving 15 bases between them. Germline V gene data show CDR1 as DFQATT and CDR2 as SNEGSKA (reference sequence). The CDR3 sequence is 13 residues long. The CDR3, as DNA: TGCAGTGCTACTTACCCAGGGAGTAATGGCTACACCTTC. Translating it yields CSATYPGSNGYTF.

This clonotype was seen a single time. The genes are TRBV6-2 or TRBV6-3 and TRBJ2-3; D ambiguous. V was pared by 2 bases and J by 5 bases, with 11 bases between. The CDR3 runs to 14 residues. CDR1 and CDR2 (germline): MNHEY, SVGEGT. CDR3 DNA sequence: TGTGCCAGCAGTTACGTCGAAAGAGGAGATACGCAGTATTTT. This codes for CASSYVERGDTQYF.

The genes are TRBV19 and TRBJ2-7; 7 bases match TRBD2. The CDR3 is 14 residues long. Germline V gene data show CDR1 as LNHDA and CDR2 as SQIVND (reference sequence). The V segment lost 3 bases and the J segment 7 bases; nucleotides outside the gene matches: 9. The CDR3 loop reads CASSITSEFVEQYF. The CDR3 coding sequence is TGTGCCAGTAGTATCACTAGCGAGTTCGTGGAGCAGTACTTC. The variable domain in full, with the rest retrieved from reference TRBV19 and TRBJ2-7, is DGGITQSPKYLFRKEGQNVTLSCEQNLNHDAMYWYRQDPGQGLRLIYYSQIVNDFQKGDIAEGYSVSREKKESFPLTVTSAQKNPTAFYLCASSITSEFVEQYFGPGTRLTVT.

The chain joins TRBV7-4 to TRBJ1-4; 8 bases match TRBD1. CDR3 length equals 15 residues. CDR1 and CDR2 from the germline V gene are SGHVT and SQSDAQ. The V and J ends lost 5 bases and 10 bases, in that order; junction bases with no gene match: 12. CDR3 loop: CASSPGQGTFGKLFF. The CDR3 nucleotides read TGTGCCAGCAGCCCCGGACAGGGTACTTTCGGAAAACTGTTTTTT.

The chain couples TRBV19 to TRBJ2-5; 8 nucleotides line up with TRBD2. J was trimmed by 5 bases and V by 3 bases; bases with no gene match: 11. The length of the CDR3 is 16 residues. Germline V lookup: CDR1 LNHDA, CDR2 SQIVND (reference sequence). The DNA for the CDR3 is TGTGCCAGTAGTATCACTAGCGGCCCAGCAGGGGAGACCCAGTACTTC. Its protein product is CASSITSGPAGETQYF.

The CDR3 spells CASSVGTAPGGEQFF. CDR3 nucleotides: TGTGCCAGCAGCGTAGGAACTGCCCCGGGGGGGGAGCAGTTCTTC. J is TRBJ2-1 and V is TRBV9, with 8 bases fitting TRBD2. The CDR3 contains 15 residues. J lost 10 bases, V lost 0 bases, and 9 bases had no gene match. Germline assignment: CDR1 SGDLS and CDR2 YYNGEE.

The rearrangement uses TRBV6-1 and TRBJ2-3; the match to TRBD2 covers 7 bases. CDR1 and CDR2 from the germline V gene are MNHNS and SASEGT. The junction had 13 bases not matched to a gene; V was cut back by 7 bases and J by 0 bases. The CDR3 is 17 residues long. The CDR3 region is CASTPRALAASTDTQYF. CDR3 nucleotide sequence: TGTGCCAGCACCCCTAGGGCGCTAGCGGCTAGCACAGATACGCAGTATTTT.

Only a few counts were recorded for this clonotype. V usage is TRBV7-9 and J usage is TRBJ2-7; 12 nucleotides agree with TRBD2. V lost 5 bases, J lost 6 bases, and 8 bases stayed unmatched. The CDR3 has 15 residues. Germline assignment: CDR1 SEHNR and CDR2 FQNEAQ (reference sequence). The CDR3 spells CASSQTSGRGREQYF. The DNA for the CDR3 is TGTGCCAGCAGCCAGACTAGCGGGAGAGGTCGCGAGCAGTACTTC.

V gene TRBV4-1 combines with J gene TRBJ2-1, with 7 bases that match TRBD2. CDR3 length equals 15 residues. Germline CDR1 MGHRA, CDR2 YSYEKL. V lost 5 bases and J lost 7; bases outside the gene matches: 11. The CDR3 DNA reads as TGCGCCAGCAGCTCATTTCCGACTAGCTGGAATGAGCAGTTCTTC. Translating it yields CASSSFPTSWNEQFF.